Reported below is one T cell receptor (beta chain). Antigen: not known. TCRdb's table, derived via immunoSEQ multiplex PCR, lists solely in-frame clones and lacks some. The sample has about 86,000 clones; around 90% are singletons. The data derive from a study of graft-versus-host responses after intestinal transplantation. Study-level information: The transplants performed in recipients were multivisceral, liver-intestinal, or isolated intestinal. Every recipient underwent anti-thymocyte globulin induction, then tacrolimus and steroids for approximately 3 years. The study, taken as a whole, reports: GvH clones occurred in recipient marrow; some first appeared in ileum or blood.

Trimming stripped 3 bases from V and 4 bases from J, with 15 bases between. The CDR3 spans 15 residues. Germline assignment: CDR1 SEHNR and CDR2 FQNEAQ (reference sequence). The source material was unstimulated CD4+ T cells sorted from spleen or lymph node cells, sampled before transplant. The TCR sequence derives from a human donor who was the organ donor for an intestinal transplant. This sequence joins TRBV7-9 and TRBJ1-2, with a tentative D call TRBD1 (6 bases). CDR3 residues: CASSFQGYEVYGYTF. In nucleotides, the CDR3 is TGTGCCAGCAGCTTTCAGGGGTATGAGGTCTATGGCTACACCTTC.